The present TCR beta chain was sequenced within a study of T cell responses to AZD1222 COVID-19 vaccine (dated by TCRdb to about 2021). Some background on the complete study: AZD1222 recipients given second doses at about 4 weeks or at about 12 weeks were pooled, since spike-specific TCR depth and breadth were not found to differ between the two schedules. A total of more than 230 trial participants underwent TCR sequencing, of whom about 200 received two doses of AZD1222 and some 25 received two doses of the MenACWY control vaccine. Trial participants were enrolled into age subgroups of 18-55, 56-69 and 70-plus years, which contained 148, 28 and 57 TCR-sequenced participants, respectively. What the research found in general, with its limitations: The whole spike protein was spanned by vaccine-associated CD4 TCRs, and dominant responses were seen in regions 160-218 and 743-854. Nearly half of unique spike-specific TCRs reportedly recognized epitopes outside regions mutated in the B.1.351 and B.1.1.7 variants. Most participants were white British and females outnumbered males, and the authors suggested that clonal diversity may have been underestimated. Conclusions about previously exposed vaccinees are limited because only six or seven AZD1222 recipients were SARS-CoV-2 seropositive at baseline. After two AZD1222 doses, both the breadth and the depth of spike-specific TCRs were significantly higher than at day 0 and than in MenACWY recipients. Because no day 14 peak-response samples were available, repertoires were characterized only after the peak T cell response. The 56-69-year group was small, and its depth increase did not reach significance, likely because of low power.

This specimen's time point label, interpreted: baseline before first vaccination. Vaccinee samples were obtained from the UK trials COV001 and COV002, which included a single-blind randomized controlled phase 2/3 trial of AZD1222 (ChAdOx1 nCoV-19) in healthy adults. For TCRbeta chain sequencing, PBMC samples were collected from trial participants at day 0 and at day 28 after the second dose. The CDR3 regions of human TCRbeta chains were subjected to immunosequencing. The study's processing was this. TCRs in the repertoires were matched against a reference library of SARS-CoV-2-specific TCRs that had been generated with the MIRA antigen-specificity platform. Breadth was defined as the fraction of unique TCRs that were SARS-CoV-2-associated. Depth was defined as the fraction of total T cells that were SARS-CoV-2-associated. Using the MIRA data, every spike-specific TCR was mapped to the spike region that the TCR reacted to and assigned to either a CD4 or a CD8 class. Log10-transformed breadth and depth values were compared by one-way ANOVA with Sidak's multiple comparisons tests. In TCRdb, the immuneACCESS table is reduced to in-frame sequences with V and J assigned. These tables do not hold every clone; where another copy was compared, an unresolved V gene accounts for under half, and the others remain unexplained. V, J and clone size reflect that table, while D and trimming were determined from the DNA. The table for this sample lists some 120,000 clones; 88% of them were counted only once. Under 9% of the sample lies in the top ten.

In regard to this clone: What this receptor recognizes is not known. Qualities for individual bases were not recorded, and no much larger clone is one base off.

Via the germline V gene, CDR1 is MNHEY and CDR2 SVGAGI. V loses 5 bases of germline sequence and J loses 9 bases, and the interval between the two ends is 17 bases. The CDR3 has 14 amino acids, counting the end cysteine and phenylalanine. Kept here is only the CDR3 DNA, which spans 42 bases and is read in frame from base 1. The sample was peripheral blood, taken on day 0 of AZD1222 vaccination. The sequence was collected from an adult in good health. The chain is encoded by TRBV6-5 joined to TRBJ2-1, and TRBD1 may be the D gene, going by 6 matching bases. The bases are TGTGCCAGCAGTCCCGCCGGGACACACGGTGAGCAGTTCTTC. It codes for CASSPAGTHGEQFF.